The 18 T cell receptor beta chains presented below share a single source sample, sequenced in a study of cytomegalovirus exposure and HLA in healthy donors. The PCR ran on 60 Vbeta and 13 Jbeta primers. Some clones are missing from TCRdb's copy, which holds only in-frame ones; the method was immunoSEQ multiplex PCR. Of about 170,000 clones in the sample, around 73% are singletons; the top ten hold under 5.5%. Material for sequencing was PBMCs. All receptors come from a young woman in good health and CMV-seropositive.

The chain has TRBV12-5 and TRBJ2-1; D is ambiguous. Germline V gene data show CDR1 as LGHNT and CDR2 as FRNRAP. The V and J ends lost 5 bases and 6 bases respectively, with 8 bases between them. There are 12 residues in the CDR3. CDR3 loop: CASGVGGNEQFF. The CDR3 DNA reads TGTGCTAGTGGTGTCGGTGGCAATGAGCAGTTCTTC.

V and J are TRBV4-2 and TRBJ1-5; D not resolved. Germline-derived CDR1 and CDR2 are LGHNA and YNFKEQ. Trimming stripped 0 bases from V and 6 bases from J, with 9 bases between. The CDR3 contains 14 residues. The chain's CDR3 is CASSQDNSRQPQHF. CDR3 DNA: TGTGCCAGCAGCCAAGATAACAGCCGTCAGCCCCAGCATTTT.

V gene TRBV9 combines with J gene TRBJ2-1, with a tentative D call TRBD1 (6 bases). Deletions cut 4 bases from V and 0 bases from J, with 11 bases between. Germline V gives CDR1 SGDLS, CDR2 YYNGEE. The CDR3 sequence is 15 residues long. The CDR3 DNA sequence: TGTGCCAGCAGCCTAGGACAGAGCTCCTACAATGAGCAGTTCTTC. Translating gives CASSLGQSSYNEQFF.

The V gene is TRBV2, the J gene TRBJ2-1; tentatively, D is TRBD2 (6 bases). There are 13 residues in the CDR3. The germline V and J ends were trimmed by 6 bases and 9 bases, with 15 bases remaining between them. Germline V CDR1 and CDR2: SNHLY, FYNNEI. CDR3 in amino acids: CASRLAPPTEQFF. Here the CDR3 DNA reads TGTGCCAGCAGACTAGCACCACCGACTGAGCAGTTCTTC.

The chain employs TRBV4-2 and TRBJ2-7; 7 nucleotides agree with TRBD1. Unmatched junction bases numbered 6, after V lost 0 bases and J lost 4 bases. There are 15 residues in the CDR3. CDR1 and CDR2 from the germline V gene are LGHNA and YNFKEQ. CDR3 in amino acids: CASSQDPGTEYEQYF. As DNA, the CDR3 is TGTGCCAGCAGCCAAGATCCGGGGACAGAATACGAGCAGTACTTC.

The V and J genes are TRBV19 and TRBJ1-2, with D unclear. CDR1 and CDR2 (germline): LNHDA, SQIVND (reference sequence). With 5 bases removed from V and 4 bases from J, the gap between germline ends came to 8 bases. This CDR3 spans 12 amino acids. The CDR3 DNA reads TGTGCCAGTAGTTCCCACAGCTATGGCTACACCTTC. Residues: CASSSHSYGYTF.

This clone appeared once. This chain connects TRBV4-1 to TRBJ1-5, with D possibly TRBD1 on 5 matching bases. This CDR3 has 15 residues. Germline V gives CDR1 MGHRA, CDR2 YSYEKL. Trimming left V 0 bases short and J 7 bases short, with 13 bases between. The CDR3 DNA is TGCGCCAGCAGCCAAGATCCCAGGGCCGGGCAGCCCCAGCATTTT. It encodes CASSQDPRAGQPQHF.

The rearrangement uses TRBV7-8 and TRBJ1-1; D is perhaps TRBD1 (5 bases). V gave up 7 bases and J gave up 0 bases, with 18 bases separating them. Looked up from germline, CDR1 is SGHVS and CDR2 is FQNEAQ. CDR3 length: 16 amino acids. As DNA, the CDR3 is TGTGCCAGCACCAACTGGGGGGAAAGAGTGAACACTGAAGCTTTCTTT. Translating gives CASTNWGERVNTEAFF.

This sequence joins TRBV10-3 and TRBJ2-5; tentative D call: TRBD2 (5 bases). The DNA end lines up better with TRBJ2-7; the J call may be wrong. The germline V gene has CDR1 ENHRY and CDR2 SYGVKD. This CDR3 is 20 amino acids long. The CDR3 region has the DNA TGTGCCATCAGTGAGGGCCCCCTCGGGGTGACGGTGAGTGGCCCCTACGAGCAGTACTTC. Translation gives CAISEGPLGVTVSGPYEQYF.

The chain uses TRBV6-5 and TRBJ1-1; 9 nucleotides agree with TRBD1. The V segment lost 5 bases and the J segment 6 bases; nucleotides outside the gene matches: 10. This CDR3 region has 15 residues. CDR1 is MNHEY and CDR2 is SVGAGI in the germline V gene. CDR3: CASSSRDRVGAEAFF. CDR3 DNA sequence: TGTGCCAGCAGTAGCCGGGACAGGGTTGGGGCTGAAGCTTTCTTT.

This clone was picked up one time. The J gene is TRBJ1-1, the V gene TRBV18; 8 bases map to TRBD1. Germline lookup yields CDR1 KGHSH and CDR2 LQKENI. V lost 5 bases and J lost 5; bases outside the gene matches: 7. This CDR3 is built from 14 residues. Here the CDR3 DNA reads TGTGCCAGCTCAGCGGACAGGGCTTTGACTGAAGCTTTCTTT. Translated, it gives CASSADRALTEAFF.

The J gene is TRBJ2-5, the V gene TRBV18; TRBD1 agrees at 10 bases. Trimming removed 4 bases from V and 3 bases from J; junction bases left unmatched: 2. Germline CDR1 reads KGHSH; CDR2 reads LQKENI. The CDR3 consists of 14 residues. CDR3 residues: CASSQGTGEETQYF. Written as DNA, the CDR3 is TGTGCCAGCTCACAGGGGACAGGGGAAGAGACCCAGTACTTC.

This chain connects TRBV4-2 to TRBJ2-2; D not certain. V shed 0 bases and J shed 0 bases, with 8 bases lying between them. CDR1 and CDR2 from the germline V gene are LGHNA and YNFKEQ. The CDR3 is 16 amino acids. Written as DNA, the CDR3 is TGTGCCAGCAGCCAAGACGGCGGTACGAACACCGGGGAGCTGTTTTTT. It is translated as CASSQDGGTNTGELFF.

The chain joins TRBV9 to TRBJ2-3; a weak D match, TRBD2 (5 bases). Between the trimmed V and J ends, which lost 4 bases and 5 bases, there was a span of 14 bases. There are 14 residues in the CDR3. In germline, CDR1 is SGDLS, CDR2 YYNGEE. The CDR3 coding sequence is TGTGCCAGCAGCCCAAGCGGTGTCATAGATACGCAGTATTTT. Its translation: CASSPSGVIDTQYF.

The V and J genes are TRBV19 and TRBJ1-4; 8 bases agree with TRBD1. CDR1 LNHDA and CDR2 SQIVND come from the germline V gene (reference sequence). This CDR3 is built from 13 residues. V gave up 5 bases and J gave up 13 bases; unmatched junction bases: 9. CDR3: CASSGAGTGRLFF. CDR3 DNA sequence: TGTGCCAGTAGTGGCGCCGGGACAGGCAGACTGTTTTTT.

This chain connects TRBV7-3 to TRBJ2-2; D might be TRBD1 (7 bases). V dropped 1 base and J dropped 3 bases, with 12 bases sitting between them. Germline CDR1 SGHTA, CDR2 FQGTGA. The CDR3 is 16 amino acids. DNA for the CDR3: TGTGCCAGCAGCTTAATTACAGGGGAGGACACCGGGGAGCTGTTTTTT. Translated: CASSLITGEDTGELFF.

V is TRBV7-6 and J is TRBJ2-1; the D gene is possibly TRBD1 (8 bases). Trimming cost V 3 bases and J 7 bases, with 13 bases left between them. The CDR3 is 14 amino acids. Germline V CDR1 and CDR2: SGHVS, FNYEAQ. For the CDR3, the DNA is TGTGCCAGCAGCTTGTACAGGGGGGGGAATGAGCAGTTCTTC. Encoded protein: CASSLYRGGNEQFF.

DNA of the CDR3: TGCGCCAGCAGTCAACGTTACAACAGGGAAATGAACACTGAAGCTTTCTTT. Protein product: CASSQRYNREMNTEAFF. The gene calls are TRBV23-1 and TRBJ1-1; TRBD1 is a possible D gene (6 bases). TRBV23-1 is sorted into the ORF group, with uncertain function. V was shortened by 2 bases and J by 0 bases, with 16 bases between the two germline ends. The CDR3 spans 17 residues.